Each of the 9 T cell receptor beta chains below was sequenced from the same sample in a study of metastatic and nonmetastatic thyroid tumors. No patient had received any treatment before thyroid surgery. TCRdb re-called the PCR reads through MiXCR. The top ten clones hold roughly 13% of a sample with over 10,000 clones, roughly a third of them seen once. Sequenced input: tumor tissue. The receptors come from a male donor with papillary thyroid cancer or a benign thyroid nodule (not recorded which). Some clones in this sample may be carry-over from other donors' samples.

This clone was observed a handful of times. The V and J genes are TRBV5-5 and TRBJ2-2; unclear D gene. Trimming took off 1 base at V and 4 bases at J, with 5 bases between the two ends. Germline V gives CDR1 SGHKS, CDR2 YYEKEE (reference sequence). This CDR3 has 13 residues. Here the CDR3 DNA reads TGTGCCAGCAGCTTGTTACTCACCGGGGAGCTGTTTTTT. Its protein product is CASSLLLTGELFF.

The V and J genes are TRBV30 and TRBJ1-5; tentative D call: TRBD1 (5 bases). Germline lookup yields CDR1 GTSNPN and CDR2 SVGIG (reference sequence). The CDR3 covers 14 residues. V dropped 0 bases and J dropped 6 bases, with 12 bases sitting between them. The CDR3 DNA is TGTGCCTGGAGTGTACAGGCAGGGACTCAGCCCCAGCATTTT. Translation gives CAWSVQAGTQPQHF.

V and J are TRBV20-1 and TRBJ2-2; weak D call: TRBD2 (6 bases). This CDR3 is built from 18 residues. V lost 1 base to trimming and J lost 1 base, with 19 bases between them. Germline V gene sequence: CDR1 DFQATT, CDR2 SNEGSKA (reference sequence). For the CDR3, the DNA is TGCAGTGCTAGAGCTACGGCGAGCGGGCCCTTGAACACCGGGGAGCTGTTTTTT. Translation gives CSARATASGPLNTGELFF.

This clone was counted only a few times. V usage is TRBV6-5 and J usage is TRBJ2-1; 15 bases are shared with TRBD2. V dropped 6 bases and J dropped 4; count of bases not matched to a gene: 7. This CDR3 has 17 amino acids. The germline CDR1 and CDR2 sequences are MNHEY and SVGAGI. The CDR3 sequence: CASRVGTSGGIYNEQFF. The CDR3 nucleotides read TGTGCCAGCAGGGTCGGGACTAGCGGGGGGATATACAATGAGCAGTTCTTC.

The gene calls are TRBV27 and TRBJ1-1; a weak D match, TRBD1 (5 bases). The length of the CDR3 is 13 residues. Germline V CDR1 and CDR2: MNHEY, SMNVEV (reference sequence). The V end was cut by 6 bases, the J end by 5 bases, with 13 bases between. Written as DNA, the CDR3 is TGTGCCAGCAGCCCCAGCAGGGTGACTGAAGCTTTCTTT. Protein product: CASSPSRVTEAFF.

This rearrangement joins TRBV6-4 to TRBJ2-1; no clear D gene. This CDR3 region has 14 residues. Per germline, CDR1 MRHNA and CDR2 SNTAGT. V was cut by 6 bases and J by 3 bases, with 12 bases left in between. The CDR3 DNA is TGTGCCAGCAGCGTAGCTGAGGACTACAATGAGCAGTTCTTC. Protein product: CASSVAEDYNEQFF.

The chain couples TRBV6-2 or TRBV6-3 to TRBJ1-1; no reliable D call. Germline assignment: CDR1 MNHEY and CDR2 SVGEGT. The CDR3 is 15 amino acids. Trimming shortened V by 2 bases and J by 5 bases, and 15 bases separated the two germline ends. The CDR3, as DNA: TGTGCCAGCAGTTACGAAGAGGGTCTAGGAACTGAAGCTTTCTTT. Protein: CASSYEEGLGTEAFF.

In the case of this clone: No conserved phenylalanine or tryptophan ends this CDR3, so it is likely a read error. This chain joins TRBV12-3 or TRBV12-4 and TRBJ2-1; D remains unclear. CDR3 length: 15 amino acids. Trimming stripped 3 bases from V and 5 bases from J, with 14 bases between. In DNA, the CDR3 is TGTGCCAGCAGTTTTTTTAGATCCCTCGACAATGAGCAGTTCTAC. Translation: CASSFFRSLDNEQFY.

This clone counts as medium-sized. The chain employs TRBV5-1 and TRBJ1-1; possibly TRBD1 for D (6 bases). The germline CDR1 and CDR2 sequences are SGHRS and YFSETQ. Trimming took off 0 bases at V and 5 bases at J, with 14 bases between the two ends. The CDR3 length is 15 residues. CDR3 coding DNA: TGCGCCAGCAGCTTGGCCCCGGGGGCAGAAACTGAAGCTTTCTTT. Amino acids: CASSLAPGAETEAFF. Using reference TRBV5-1 and TRBJ1-1 for the parts outside the CDR3, the full variable domain is KAGVTQTPRYLIKTRGQQVTLSCSPISGHRSVSWYQQTPGQGLQFLFEYFSETQRNKGNFPGRFSGRQFSNSRSEMNVSTLELGDSALYLCASSLAPGAETEAFFGQGTRLTVV.